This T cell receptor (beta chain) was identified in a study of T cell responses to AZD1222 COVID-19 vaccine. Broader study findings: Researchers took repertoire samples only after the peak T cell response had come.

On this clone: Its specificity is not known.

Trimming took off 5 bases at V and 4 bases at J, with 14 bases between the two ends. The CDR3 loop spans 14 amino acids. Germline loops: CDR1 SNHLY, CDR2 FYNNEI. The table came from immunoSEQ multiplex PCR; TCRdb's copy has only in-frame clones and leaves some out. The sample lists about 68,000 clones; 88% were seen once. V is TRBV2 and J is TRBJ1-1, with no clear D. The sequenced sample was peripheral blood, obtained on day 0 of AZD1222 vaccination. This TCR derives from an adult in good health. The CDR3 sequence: CASSLEDRSTEAFF. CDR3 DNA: TGTGCCAGCAGTTTGGAGGATCGTTCCACTGAAGCTTTCTTT.